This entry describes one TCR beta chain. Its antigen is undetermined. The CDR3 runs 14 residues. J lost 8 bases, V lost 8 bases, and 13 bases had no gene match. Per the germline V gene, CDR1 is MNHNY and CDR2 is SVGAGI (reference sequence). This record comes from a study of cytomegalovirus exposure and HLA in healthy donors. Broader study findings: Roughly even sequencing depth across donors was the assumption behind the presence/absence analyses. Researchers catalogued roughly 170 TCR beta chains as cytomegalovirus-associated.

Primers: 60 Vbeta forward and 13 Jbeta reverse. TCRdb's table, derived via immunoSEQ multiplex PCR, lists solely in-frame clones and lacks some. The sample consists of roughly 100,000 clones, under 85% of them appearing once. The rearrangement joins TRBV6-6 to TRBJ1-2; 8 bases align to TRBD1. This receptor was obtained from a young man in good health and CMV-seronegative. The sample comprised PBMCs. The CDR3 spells CASSELQGVKGYTF. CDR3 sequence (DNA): TGTGCCAGCTCTGAACTACAGGGGGTAAAGGGCTACACCTTC.